This T cell receptor beta chain was identified in a study of response to subunit inactivated influenza vaccine. This CDR3 region has 15 residues. V shed 0 bases and J 6 bases; nucleotides not matched to a gene: 5. Germline-derived CDR1 and CDR2 are DFQATT and SNEGSKA (reference sequence). The study's findings and limits: The authors put forward the suggestion that each seasonal influenza vaccination may bring in only a limited number of new T cells.

Details on this clonotype: The antigen is undetermined.

TCRdb reprocessed the RT-PCR reads via MiXCR and lists one record per CDR3 protein. The sample shows 860,000 or so distinct CDR3 sequences, 21% of them seen only once. V and J are TRBV20-1 and TRBJ1-6; 7 nucleotides line up with TRBD1. The starting material was PBMCs from blood, obtained more than 4 days after vaccination. The sequence came from a man aged 50 to 59 who received an inactivated influenza vaccine. CDR3 DNA sequence: TGCAGTGCTAGAGAGGGGGGGACAGTTAATTCACCCCTCCACTTT. Translating gives CSAREGGTVNSPLHF.